This T cell receptor beta chain was sequenced for a study of T cells after posttransplantation cyclophosphamide. Study-level results: Recipient CMV seropositivity and CMV reactivation strongly tracked TRB clonality. Later post-transplant blood repertoires were often dominated by donor CD8+ memory clones.

This clone was counted ten times or more. Antigen specificity is unknown. Germline CDR1 is SGHNT and CDR2 is YYREEE (reference sequence). Trimming took 5 bases from V and 6 from J; bases not matched to a gene: 10. The length of the CDR3 is 15 residues. Sequenced by immunoSEQ multiplex PCR; TCRdb stores in-frame clones only, minus some. The sample contains approximately 31,000 clones, none of them singletons. Sequencing was performed on PBMCs. This receptor was obtained from a woman in her twenties or thirties in good health and a related stem cell transplant donor. V and J are TRBV5-4 and TRBJ2-3; 9 nucleotides agree with TRBD1. CDR3 DNA sequence: TGTGCCAGCAGGGACGGACAGGGGTTTGTGGATACGCAGTATTTT. It translates to CASRDGQGFVDTQYF.